The present T cell receptor (beta chain) was sequenced within a study of human T cells and chemical hapten exposure. Study context: DPC at 0.01% went onto the upper back in patch tests, read at 6 days. The study, taken as a whole, reports: TCRs at a frequency above 1 in 1000 stayed unchanged with DPC sensitization. Correlating positively with patch test score were the PT1 expanded TCR counts. Expanded TCRs showed more large CDR3 clusters than pre-sensitization or healthy control sets.

With V trimmed by 5 bases and J by 4 bases, 6 bases remained unmatched. CDR1 and CDR2 (germline): KGHSH, LQKENI. The CDR3 runs to 15 residues. Via MiXCR, TCRdb re-called the RACE reads, giving one row per CDR3 protein. The sample comprises approximately 82,000 distinct CDR3 sequences, 12% of which are singletons, and 3.5% rests with the top ten. Time point in this sample: patch test 1, 2 weeks after DPC sensitization. Treatment here: therapeutic diphenylcyclopropenone sensitization with weekly scalp DPC. In its sample, this clonotype was seen a few times. The antigen remains undetermined. This TCR came from a woman aged 55-70 years with alopecia areata. Some clones in this sample may be carry-over from other donors' samples. The starting material was whole blood, obtained in connection with sensitization to the hapten diphenylcyclopropenone (DPC). V is TRBV18 and J is TRBJ1-5, with 9 bases aligning to TRBD1. The CDR3 nucleotides are TGTGCCAGCTCAACCGGGACAGGGAGGAATCAGCCCCAGCATTTT. Translation: CASSTGTGRNQPQHF.